Listed below are T cell receptor beta chains from one sample, sequenced in a study of blood T cell repertoires in COVID-19. The repertoire was sequenced with immunoSEQ multiplex PCR; TCRdb's copy has only in-frame clones and lacks some. The data hold more than 100,000 clones, with roughly 84% observed a single time. Sequenced material: peripheral blood. All receptors derive from a man aged 55 to 70 with acute or convalescent COVID-19. Both conserved end residues are trimmed from each CDR3. Fields, in order: J gene, V gene, CDR3 protein.

TRBJ2-5,TRBV7-3,ASSLSDSGGQETQY
TRBJ2-2,TRBV9,ASSVRGLDTGELF
TRBJ1-1,TRBV30,AWSVDTGGTEAF
TRBJ2-2,TRBV5-1,ASSSPGGRGTGELF
TRBJ2-1,TRBV20-1,SASSLAGDNEQF
TRBJ2-1,TRBV11-2,ASLAGVGNEQF
TRBJ1-4,TRBV4-1,ASSQDLGALGEKLF
TRBJ2-3,TRBV6-5,ASGGSGGATDTQY
TRBJ2-7,TRBV27,ASSFSSSTATYEQY
TRBJ1-2,TRBV7-9,ASARTENNYGYT
TRBJ2-2,TRBV6-4,ASSTKAGELF
TRBJ2-7,TRBV29-1,SVEEGHEQY
TRBJ1-4,TRBV19,ASKRQAQARNEKLF
TRBJ1-2,TRBV7-2,ASSLTGLGGGYT
TRBJ2-3,TRBV30,VLTRGITDTQY
TRBJ1-1,TRBV6-2/TRBV6-3,ASSFNAKAF
TRBJ2-5,TRBV5-4,ASSRGQGPGGQETQY
TRBJ1-5,TRBV5-1,ASSLGQFSNQPQH
TRBJ2-1,TRBV29-1,SEGTSGDNEQF
TRBJ2-7,TRBV19,ASSSQVSYEQY
TRBJ2-5,TRBV5-1,ASSFGLAASRGETQY
TRBJ2-7,TRBV19,ASNTPGRVHEQY
TRBJ2-7,TRBV11-2,ASSWRAQLSYEQY
TRBJ2-2,TRBV7-7,ASSLERGTGELF
TRBJ2-3,TRBV6-6,ASSGGRGLRTDTQY
TRBJ2-7,TRBV6-6,ASSYPDRGNEQY
TRBJ1-2,TRBV19,ASSTPGTGYDGYT
TRBJ2-7,TRBV5-1,ASSQGVIGNEQY
TRBJ1-1,TRBV25-1,ASSVRWAGAEAF
TRBJ1-1,TRBV5-6,ASSLDGFGTEAF
TRBJ2-5,TRBV29-1,SVAPQGSVGETQY
TRBJ2-5,TRBV27,ASSSWTGIGLGTQY
TRBJ2-2,TRBV27,ASSYTRNTGELF
TRBJ2-3,TRBV7-9,ASSLLGTFDTQY
TRBJ2-1,TRBV27,ASSQQGAGHNEQF